This TCR beta chain is from a study of T cells in Graves' hyperthyroidism and ophthalmopathy. Study context: Before any treatment, at initial diagnosis, peripheral blood was collected.

This CDR3 contains 14 residues. CDR1 and CDR2 (germline): DFQATT, SNEGSKA (reference sequence). Trimming pared 0 bases from V and 1 base from J, leaving 9 bases between. Template material for amplifying TCR beta CDR3 regions consisted of RNA transcripts. The HTBI set primed first-round TCR CDR3 RT-PCR. TCRdb reprocessed the multiplex PCR reads with MiXCR, giving one entry per CDR3 protein. The repertoire holds approximately 400,000 distinct CDR3 sequences, with about 14% as singletons. This clonotype was counted only a few times. The sequence derives from a woman under 40 with Graves' ophthalmopathy. The sequencing sample was made of blood. V is TRBV20-1 and J is TRBJ1-1; the D gene is possibly TRBD1 (5 bases). The CDR3 here is CSAREGGENTEAFF. DNA for the CDR3: TGCAGTGCTAGAGAGGGAGGGGAGAACACTGAAGCTTTCTTT.